What follows describes a single TCR beta chain. Antigen specificity is unknown. This entry comes from a study of cytomegalovirus exposure and HLA in healthy donors. V was clipped by 3 bases and J by 0 bases; unmatched bases: 3. The CDR3 runs 16 residues. Germline loops: CDR1 MGHRA, CDR2 YSYEKL. Study-wide points: DRB1 had the most TCR associations and HLA-C the fewest, a later analysis found, with rates varying by HLA locus.

This PCR relied on a set of 60 Vbeta primers and 13 Jbeta primers. Sequencing was performed with immunoSEQ multiplex PCR; in TCRdb, only in-frame clones are kept and a portion is missing. The sample carries around 120,000 clones, roughly 71% recorded once. This receptor was obtained from a man aged 40-55 years in good health and CMV-seropositive. Sequencing was carried out using PBMCs. The rearrangement links TRBV4-1 to TRBJ2-7; 12 bases align to TRBD2. CDR3 bases: TGCGCCAGCAGCCACGGACTAGCGGGGAGCTCCTACGAGCAGTACTTC. Translating it yields CASSHGLAGSSYEQYF.